Shown below are 32 T cell receptor beta chains from a single sample sequenced in a study of Graves' ophthalmopathy and Graves' hyperthyroidism. RNA transcripts served as template for amplifying TCR beta CDR3 sequences. After a first-round RT-PCR with HTBI primers, a second-round multiplex PCR was run. MiXCR, run by TCRdb on the multiplex PCR reads, gives a single entry per CDR3 protein. The top ten clones hold about 3.3% of a sample with 500,000 to 800,000 distinct CDR3 sequences, about 41% of them seen once. The sample comprised peripheral blood. These receptors were obtained from an adult man with Graves' ophthalmopathy.

There are a few counts of this clonotype. The chain couples TRBV30 to TRBJ2-7, with D tentatively TRBD1 (5 bases). In germline, CDR1 is GTSNPN, CDR2 SVGIG (reference sequence). V was cut by 0 bases and J by 5 bases, with 8 bases left in between. CDR3 length equals 12 residues. CDR3 DNA sequence: TGTGCCTGGAGTGTACAAGGGGACGAGCAGTACTTC. Its translation: CAWSVQGDEQYF.

This clonotype has ten or more counts. The chain combines TRBV19 with TRBJ1-2, with no clear D. Trimming stripped 7 bases from V and 2 bases from J, with 11 bases between. The CDR3 sequence is 13 residues long. Germline CDR1 LNHDA, CDR2 SQIVND (reference sequence). The CDR3 sequence: CASTTDKNYGYTF. The CDR3 nucleotides read TGTGCCAGTACCACAGACAAAAACTATGGCTACACCTTC.

The J gene is TRBJ1-4, the V gene TRBV29-1, with D hard to call. This CDR3 has 13 amino acids. V lost 6 bases to trimming and J lost 6 bases, with 14 bases between them. The germline gives CDR1 SQVTM, CDR2 ANQGSEA. CDR3 loop: CSVTRSRDEKLFF. CDR3 nucleotide sequence: TGCAGCGTCACCCGCTCTCGCGATGAAAAACTGTTTTTT.

This clonotype was seen many times. V and J are TRBV6-5 and TRBJ1-1, with 7 bases fitting TRBD1. The CDR3 consists of 14 residues. Germline CDR1 is MNHEY and CDR2 is SVGAGI. Trimming removed 5 bases from V and 6 bases from J; junction bases left unmatched: 9. The CDR3, as DNA: TGTGCCAGCAGTCAGGACAGGTGGAGGGCTGAAGCTTTCTTT. This sequence encodes CASSQDRWRAEAFF.

Worth noting for this clonotype: This clone may be a read error of a much larger clone one base away. This chain connects TRBV5-1 to TRBJ2-2; D unresolved. CDR1 and CDR2 from the germline V gene are SGHRS and YFSETQ. The CDR3 has 16 amino acids. Trimming left V 4 bases short and J 0 bases short, with 13 bases between. CDR3: CASSLTGVTNTGELFF. For the CDR3, the DNA is TGCGCCAGCAGCCTAACTGGCGTCACGAACACCGGGGAGCTGTTTTTT.

This clonotype was seen ten or more times. V usage is TRBV7-9 and J usage is TRBJ1-1; TRBD1 might be the D (5 bases). Germline V gene lookup returns CDR1 SEHNR and CDR2 FQNEAQ (reference sequence). The CDR3 is made up of 13 amino acids. The ends were cut back, 5 bases at V and 3 bases at J, with 10 bases in the middle. The CDR3 loop is CASSTGTDTEAFF. CDR3 in DNA: TGTGCCAGCAGCACCGGGACCGACACTGAAGCTTTCTTT.

The table lists this clonotype with many counts. The V gene is TRBV2, the J gene TRBJ1-4, with 7 bases that match TRBD1. With V trimmed by 5 bases and J by 1 base, 7 bases remained unmatched. The CDR3 extends over 16 amino acids. Germline V gene data show CDR1 as SNHLY and CDR2 as FYNNEI. The CDR3 here is CASSPTGVVTNEKLFF. The CDR3 DNA is TGTGCCAGCAGTCCTACAGGGGTTGTAACTAATGAAAAACTGTTTTTT.

This chain's CDR3 is CSARIGLRTEAFF. The DNA of the CDR3 is TGCAGTGCTAGAATTGGCCTGCGGACTGAAGCTTTCTTT. The rearrangement joins TRBV20-1 to TRBJ1-1; D call uncertain. The V end lost 2 bases, the J end lost 5 bases, and 12 bases lay between the germline ends. The CDR3 runs 13 residues. Germline CDR1 and CDR2: DFQATT and SNEGSKA (reference sequence).

The V call is TRBV7-6, the J call TRBJ2-7, with D unclear. Trimming took 3 bases from V and 6 from J, leaving 15 bases between them. The CDR3 has 14 amino acids. Looked up from germline, CDR1 is SGHVS and CDR2 is FNYEAQ. Here the CDR3 DNA reads TGTGCCAGCAGCTTGGCTCTTGAAGGCAGCGAGCAGTACTTC. This codes for CASSLALEGSEQYF.

The sample holds a few counts of this clonotype. The V and J genes are TRBV19 and TRBJ2-7; a possible D gene is TRBD1 (5 bases). The V gene lost 2 bases and the J gene lost 6 bases, with 17 bases spanning the gap. The germline gives CDR1 LNHDA, CDR2 SQIVND (reference sequence). This CDR3 has 15 amino acids. The chain's CDR3 is CASSIQKDSTREQYF. DNA of the CDR3: TGTGCCAGTAGTATACAAAAAGACAGCACCCGCGAGCAGTACTTC.

This clonotype was counted ten times or more. The chain has TRBV19 and TRBJ1-2, with D unresolved. Germline V gene sequence: CDR1 LNHDA, CDR2 SQIVND (reference sequence). Trimming took 7 bases from V and 2 from J, leaving 17 bases between them. This CDR3 comprises 15 residues. This CDR3 reads CASTGTRGYNYGYTF. Here the CDR3 DNA reads TGTGCCAGTACCGGAACTCGAGGGTACAACTATGGCTACACCTTC.

This clonotype came up many times. The rearrangement joins TRBV14 to TRBJ1-1; D may be TRBD1 (5 bases). Trimming shortened V by 1 base and J by 1 base, and 13 bases separated the two germline ends. Per germline, CDR1 SGHDN and CDR2 FVKESK. The CDR3 extends over 16 amino acids. The CDR3 loop reads CASSQVEGNQNTEAFF. CDR3 DNA sequence: TGTGCCAGCAGCCAAGTGGAGGGGAACCAGAACACTGAAGCTTTCTTT. The variable domain in full, completed from reference TRBV14 and TRBJ1-1, reads EAGVTQFPSHSVIEKGQTVTLRCDPISGHDNLYWYRRVMGKEIKFLLHFVKESKQDESGMPNNRFLAERTGGTYSTLKVQPAELEDSGVYFCASSQVEGNQNTEAFFGQGTRLTVV.

The chain combines TRBV29-1 with TRBJ2-5; D is perhaps TRBD2 (6 bases). This CDR3 is 12 amino acids long. Per germline, CDR1 SQVTM and CDR2 ANQGSEA. Trimming cost V 7 bases and J 5 bases, with 14 bases left between them. The CDR3 sequence is CSAEGGWETQYF. The CDR3 bases are TGCAGCGCAGAGGGAGGTTGGGAGACCCAGTACTTC.

In this sample, this clonotype turned up many times. The CDR3 here is CASSQEGKGLYEQYF. The CDR3 coding sequence is TGCGCCAGCAGCCAAGAGGGCAAAGGTCTCTACGAGCAGTACTTC. The chain joins TRBV4-1 to TRBJ2-7; D not certain. Trimming removed 0 bases at V and 3 bases at J, with 12 bases between. Germline values: CDR1 MGHRA, CDR2 YSYEKL. This CDR3 region has 15 residues.

This clonotype was detected ten times or more. The chain carries TRBV2 and TRBJ2-5; D ambiguous. Germline assignment: CDR1 SNHLY and CDR2 FYNNEI. Trimming cost V 6 bases and J 2 bases, with 16 bases left between them. This CDR3 contains 15 residues. CDR3 in amino acids: CASSDPGRRQETQYF. CDR3 coding DNA: TGTGCCAGCAGCGATCCCGGACGTCGACAAGAGACCCAGTACTTC.

Ten or more counts support this clonotype. This CDR3 is CASSGFGQETQYF. The CDR3 nucleotides read TGTGCCAGTTCAGGGTTTGGGCAAGAGACCCAGTACTTC. V usage is TRBV4-2 and J usage is TRBJ2-5, with D maybe TRBD1 (5 bases). With 9 bases removed from V and 2 bases from J, the gap between germline ends came to 13 bases. CDR1 and CDR2 (germline): LGHNA, YNFKEQ. The CDR3 length is 13 residues.

Comment on this clonotype: The junction and the germline gene differ at one end; a read error may be behind it. The chain uses TRBV29-1 and TRBJ1-3, with 9 bases that match TRBD1. Germline CDR1 and CDR2: SQVTM and ANQGSEA. The CDR3 is 15 amino acids. CDR3 residues: CAWSRGTGIGNTIYF. The CDR3 DNA reads TGTGCCTGGAGTAGAGGGACAGGGATCGGAAACACCATATATTTT.

On this clonotype: No conserved phenylalanine or tryptophan is present at the end of the CDR3, so a read error is the likely explanation. The limits of the CDR3 on the DNA are not certain, so only TCRdb's listed CDR3 is given. The rearrangement uses TRBV29-1 and TRBJ2-7; the D segment call TRBD1 is taken from the table without a DNA check. Inclusive of both ends, the CDR3 amounts to 13 amino acids. In germline, CDR1 is SQVTM, CDR2 ANQGSEA. The CDR3 here is CSVDDGTSYEQHL.

This clonotype is a singleton in its sample. The CDR3 does not end in the conserved phenylalanine or tryptophan, so this is likely a read error. This chain links TRBV27 with TRBJ1-1; 7 nucleotides align to TRBD1. With V trimmed by 4 bases and J by 1 base, 6 bases remained unmatched. Germline-derived CDR1 and CDR2 are MNHEY and SMNVEV (reference sequence). The length of the CDR3 is 15 residues. The CDR3 sequence is CASSSRQGRNTEAFL. CDR3 nucleotides: TGTGCCAGCAGTTCTCGACAGGGTCGGAACACTGAAGCTTTCCTT.

The rearrangement joins TRBV5-6 to TRBJ1-3; D not certain. V shed 0 bases and J shed 0 bases, with 13 bases lying between them. The CDR3 covers 17 residues. Germline CDR1 is SGHDT and CDR2 is YYEEEE. The CDR3 DNA reads as TGTGCCAGCAGCTTGGGTCCTCAGTCAAACTCTGGAAACACCATATATTTT. Translation: CASSLGPQSNSGNTIYF.

This clonotype was found a few times. The chain employs TRBV7-3 and TRBJ2-5; D is possibly TRBD2 (7 bases). This CDR3 has 14 residues. The germline gives CDR1 SGHTA, CDR2 FQGTGA. Trimming stripped 5 bases from V and 7 bases from J, with 17 bases between. CDR3 sequence reads: CASSPSGGGGTQYF. Here the CDR3 DNA reads TGTGCCAGCAGCCCCTCTGGGGGGGGCGGGACCCAGTACTTC.

This clonotype was picked up many times. V gene TRBV5-8 combines with J gene TRBJ1-5; D gene unclear. Germline CDR1 reads SGHTS; CDR2 reads YDEGEE. The CDR3 contains 15 residues. Trimming left V 0 bases short and J 0 bases short, with 7 bases between. The CDR3 nucleotides read TGTGCCAGCAGCTTGGTTCTAGGTAGCAATCAGCCCCAGCATTTT. This gives the protein CASSLVLGSNQPQHF.

V and J are TRBV7-8 and TRBJ1-1; D perhaps matches TRBD1 (6 bases). V was shortened by 3 bases and J by 10 bases, with 12 bases between the two germline ends. The CDR3 has 12 residues. Germline CDR1 SGHVS, CDR2 FQNEAQ. CDR3 amino acids: CASSFRQEGAFF. The DNA for the CDR3 is TGTGCCAGCAGCTTCAGACAGGAGGGAGCTTTCTTT.

CDR3: CSAPEGDEAFF. CDR3 nucleotide sequence: TGCAGTGCGCCGGAGGGGGACGAAGCTTTCTTT. V and J are TRBV20-1 and TRBJ1-1; the D gene is possibly TRBD1 (6 bases). The CDR3 totals 11 residues. From germline, CDR1 is DFQATT and CDR2 SNEGSKA (reference sequence). Trimming shortened V by 6 bases and J by 8 bases, and 13 bases separated the two germline ends.

In the case of this clonotype: Compared with germline, one end of the junction differs, possibly owing to a read error. The J gene is TRBJ1-5, the V gene TRBV7-9, with a possible D match to TRBD1 (5 bases). Germline V lookup: CDR1 SEHNR, CDR2 FQNEAQ (reference sequence). The CDR3 covers 15 residues. Here the CDR3 DNA reads TGTGCCAGTAGCTTATGGTGGGACGAGGAGGAGACCCAGCATTTT. It is translated as CASSLWWDEEETQHF.

Comments on this clonotype: This clone may be a read error of a much larger clone one base away. The CDR3 spells CASRDRANPPLHF. The CDR3 coding sequence is TGCGCCAGCCGGGACAGGGCTAATCCACCCCTCCACTTT. V usage is TRBV5-1 and J usage is TRBJ1-6; 9 bases are a match to TRBD1. The CDR3 spans 13 residues. Germline lookup yields CDR1 SGHRS and CDR2 YFSETQ.

The chain carries TRBV7-3 and TRBJ2-5; 12 nucleotides align to TRBD2. Trimming at V came to 3 bases and at J to 5 bases, leaving 22 bases not matched to a gene. Germline V gene data show CDR1 as SGHTA and CDR2 as FQGTGA. The CDR3 sequence is 21 residues long. The DNA of the CDR3 is TGTGCCAGCAGCTTTCGTCCTCACCAACTAGGACTAGCGGGGTCCCGGGAGACCCAGTACTTC. It encodes CASSFRPHQLGLAGSRETQYF.

The chain couples TRBV20-1 to TRBJ1-4; 8 bases agree with TRBD1. CDR3 length equals 15 residues. The germline CDR1 and CDR2 sequences are DFQATT and SNEGSKA (reference sequence). Unmatched junction bases numbered 14, after V lost 5 bases and J lost 9 bases. CDR3 protein: CSASITGTGRQKLFF. The CDR3 DNA follows: TGCAGTGCTTCAATTACCGGGACAGGTCGGCAAAAACTGTTTTTT.

On this clonotype itself: Because it lacks the conserved phenylalanine or tryptophan at the end, this CDR3 is likely a read error. This sequence joins TRBV7-2 and TRBJ2-7; 9 positions match TRBD1. The length of the CDR3 is 15 residues. Trimming cost V 0 bases and J 2 bases; bases outside gene matches: 2. Germline V gene sequence: CDR1 SGHTA, CDR2 FQGNSA. In nucleotides, the CDR3 is TGTGCCAGCAGCTTAGCGGGACAGGGTGCCTACGAGCAGTACCTC. Translated: CASSLAGQGAYEQYL.

About this clonotype: Germline and junction disagree at one end, which may indicate a read error. The rearrangement joins TRBV6-5 to TRBJ2-5; D call uncertain. The length of the CDR3 is 14 residues. The germline CDR1 and CDR2 sequences are MNHEY and SVGAGI. The CDR3 here is CASSYSFPGEAQYF. Written as DNA, the CDR3 is TGTGCCAGCAGTTACTCTTTCCCCGGAGAGGCCCAGTACTTC.

Details on this clonotype: A read error may be the cause here, since a much bigger clone is one base away. Because the CDR3's place on the DNA is in doubt, the DNA is left out and the CDR3 is given as listed by TCRdb. V and J are TRBV2 and TRBJ2-2. CDR1 and CDR2 (germline): SNHLY, FYNNEI. From its first to its last residue, the CDR3 has 12 amino acids. The CDR3 sequence is CAAGRRAGELFF.

This chain uses TRBV4-2 with TRBJ2-7; weak D call: TRBD2 (5 bases). V shed 0 bases and J shed 3 bases, with 12 bases lying between them. The germline V gene encodes CDR1 LGHNA and CDR2 YNFKEQ. CDR3 length equals 15 residues. The CDR3 loop is CASSQETSGNYEQYV. Here the CDR3 DNA reads TGTGCCAGCAGCCAAGAAACCAGCGGTAACTACGAGCAGTACGTC.